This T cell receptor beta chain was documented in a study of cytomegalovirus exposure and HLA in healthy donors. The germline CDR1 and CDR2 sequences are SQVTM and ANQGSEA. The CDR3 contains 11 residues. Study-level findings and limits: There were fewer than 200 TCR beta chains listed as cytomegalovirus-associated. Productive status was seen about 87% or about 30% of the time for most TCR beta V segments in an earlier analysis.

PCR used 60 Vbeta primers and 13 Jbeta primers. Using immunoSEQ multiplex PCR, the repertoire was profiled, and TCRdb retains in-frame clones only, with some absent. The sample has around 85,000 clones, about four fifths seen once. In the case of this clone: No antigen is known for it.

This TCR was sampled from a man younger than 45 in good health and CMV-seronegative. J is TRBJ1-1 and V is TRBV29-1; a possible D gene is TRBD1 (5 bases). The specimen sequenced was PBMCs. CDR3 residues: CTPFRDTEAFF. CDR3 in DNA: TGCACCCCCTTCAGGGACACTGAAGCTTTCTTT.